This TCR beta chain comes out of a study of identical twins. Study-wide findings and caveats: Cord blood beta clonotypes present at high abundance carried fewer insertions; no such pattern appeared in memory repertoires. The same donors were not followed; conclusions instead depended on cross-sectional statistical analysis. Analyses of zero insertions could, in part, be confounded by invariant MAIT and iNKT cells.

There are 16 residues in the CDR3. Germline V lookup: CDR1 SGHVS, CDR2 FNYEAQ. With 5 bases clipped from V and 7 bases from J, the junction kept 13 bases outside the gene matches. TCRdb fed the 5' RACE reads into MiXCR, producing one record per CDR3 protein. Of 250,000 or so distinct CDR3 sequences listed, 7.5% are singletons. Everyone who donated was a healthy Caucasian. The table lists this clonotype with a few counts. Its antigen is not identified. A further study also used this sample, focusing on yellow fever vaccine responses in identical twins.

The chain employs TRBV7-6 and TRBJ2-1; 8 nucleotides align to TRBD2. What was sequenced was CD8+ T cells sorted from blood. The sequence was obtained from a woman between 18 and 30 years old in good health. CDR3 region: CASSIRSGNLWNEQFF. CDR3 coding DNA: TGTGCCAGCAGCATACGTAGCGGGAATCTATGGAATGAGCAGTTCTTC.